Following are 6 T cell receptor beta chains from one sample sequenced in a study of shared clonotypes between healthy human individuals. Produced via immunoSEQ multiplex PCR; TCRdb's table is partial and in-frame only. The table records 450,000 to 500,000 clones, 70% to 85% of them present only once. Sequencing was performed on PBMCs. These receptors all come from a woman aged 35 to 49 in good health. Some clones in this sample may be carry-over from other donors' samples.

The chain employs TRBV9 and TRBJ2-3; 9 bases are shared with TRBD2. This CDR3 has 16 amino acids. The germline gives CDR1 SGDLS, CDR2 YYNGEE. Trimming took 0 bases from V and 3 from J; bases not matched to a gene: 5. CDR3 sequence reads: CASSVGGSGSTDTQYF. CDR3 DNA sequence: TGTGCCAGCAGCGTAGGTGGTAGCGGGAGTACAGATACGCAGTATTTT.

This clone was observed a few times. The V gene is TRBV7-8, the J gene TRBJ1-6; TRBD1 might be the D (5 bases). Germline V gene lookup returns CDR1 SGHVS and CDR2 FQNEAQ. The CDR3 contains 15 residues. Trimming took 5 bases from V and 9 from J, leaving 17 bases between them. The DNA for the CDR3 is TGTGCCAGCAGCCTCATGGGGGGGGAAGGTTCACCCCTCCACTTT. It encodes CASSLMGGEGSPLHF.

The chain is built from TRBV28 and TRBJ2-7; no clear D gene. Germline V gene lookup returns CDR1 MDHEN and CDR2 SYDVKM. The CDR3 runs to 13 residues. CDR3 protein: CVTGPTGSYEQYF. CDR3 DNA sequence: TGTGTCACCGGGCCAACGGGCTCCTACGAGCAGTACTTC. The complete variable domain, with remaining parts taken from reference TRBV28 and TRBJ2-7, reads DVKVTQSSRYLVKRTGEKVFLECVQDMDHENMFWYRQDPGLGLRLIYFSYDVKMKEKGDIPEGYSVSREKKERFSLILESASTNQTSMYLCVTGPTGSYEQYFGPGTRLTVT.

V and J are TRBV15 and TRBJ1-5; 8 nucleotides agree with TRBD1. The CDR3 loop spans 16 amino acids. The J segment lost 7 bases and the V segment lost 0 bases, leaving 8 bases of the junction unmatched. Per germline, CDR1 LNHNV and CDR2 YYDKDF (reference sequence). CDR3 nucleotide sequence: TGTGCCACCAGCAGAGATTCGGGACAGGCAAACCAGCCCCAGCATTTT. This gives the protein CATSRDSGQANQPQHF.

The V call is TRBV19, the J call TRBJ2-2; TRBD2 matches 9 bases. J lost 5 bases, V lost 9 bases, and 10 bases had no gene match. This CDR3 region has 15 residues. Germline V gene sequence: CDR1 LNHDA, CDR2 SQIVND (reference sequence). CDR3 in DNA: TGTGCCAGCGCCGGGGTAGCGGGAGTAACCGGGGAGCTGTTTTTT. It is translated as CASAGVAGVTGELFF. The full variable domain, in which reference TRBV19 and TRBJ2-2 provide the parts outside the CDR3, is DGGITQSPKYLFRKEGQNVTLSCEQNLNHDAMYWYRQDPGQGLRLIYYSQIVNDFQKGDIAEGYSVSREKKESFPLTVTSAQKNPTAFYLCASAGVAGVTGELFFGEGSRLTVL.

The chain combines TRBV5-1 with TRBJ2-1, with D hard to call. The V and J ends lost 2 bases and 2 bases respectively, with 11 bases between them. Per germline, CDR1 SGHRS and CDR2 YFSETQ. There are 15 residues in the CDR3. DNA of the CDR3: TGCGCCAGCAGCTTTGAGGCTGAAGCCTACAATGAGCAGTTCTTC. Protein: CASSFEAEAYNEQFF.